The rows below give T cell receptor beta chains drawn from one sample of a study of T cells in Graves' hyperthyroidism and ophthalmopathy. TCRdb called the multiplex PCR reads again in MiXCR, with one record for every CDR3 protein. The sample yields some 440,000 distinct CDR3 sequences, 15% to 19% seen once. Sequencing was performed on blood. The receptors shown here come from a woman under 30 with Graves' hyperthyroidism. Each CDR3 is given with its conserved first and last residue. A D gene is named only where the DNA matches it firmly. Rows may omit the clone size; those that give it use once, few, many or a size class.

clone size	V gene	CDR3 length	J gene	D gene	CDR3 DNA	CDR3 protein
many	TRBV6-5	18	TRBJ2-1	NA	TGTGCCAGCAGTTACTCGATGGTGCCGCGACTTCCCAACAATGAGCAGTTCTTC	CASSYSMVPRLPNNEQFF
many	TRBV6-1	16	TRBJ2-2	TRBD2	TGTGCCAGCAGTTTCCGTAAACCGGGGGGCACCGGGGAGCTGTTTTTT	CASSFRKPGGTGELFF
many	TRBV6-1	13	TRBJ2-7	TRBD1	TGTGCCGGCCGGACAGGGGATTCCTACGAGCAGTACTTC	CAGRTGDSYEQYF
many	TRBV12-3/TRBV12-4	17	TRBJ2-7	NA	TGTGCCAGCAGCCGTGGTGGGTCGCCGGGGCCCTCCTACGAGCAGTACTTC	CASSRGGSPGPSYEQYF
many	TRBV7-8	17	TRBJ2-3	NA	TGTGCCAGCAGCCCCCTCGGATCGGAGGGTAGGGCAGATACGCAGTATTTT	CASSPLGSEGRADTQYF
NA	TRBV30	12	TRBJ2-5	NA	TGTGCCTTGGATTGGGGGCAAGAGACCCAGTACTTC	CALDWGQETQYF
NA	TRBV4-1	16	TRBJ2-7	NA	TGCGCCAGCAGCCAAGATGGGGCTGGGACGAGGGGAGAGCAGTACTTC	CASSQDGAGTRGEQYF
NA	TRBV5-1	18	TRBJ2-5	TRBD2	TGCGCCAGCAGCTGGGGACTAGCGGGGGGCCTCGCTCAAGAGACCCAGTACTTC	CASSWGLAGGLAQETQYF
many	TRBV6-5	13	TRBJ2-3	NA	TGTGCCAGCAGTTACGGAAACTCAGATACGCAGTATTTT	CASSYGNSDTQYF
NA	TRBV7-8	15	TRBJ1-3	NA	TGTGCCAGCAGCTTAGTAGGGGGTCGTGCTACCACCATATATTTT	CASSLVGGRATTIYF
many	TRBV29-1	14	TRBJ2-1	NA	TGCAGCGTTGAGTCAGGGAGCTCCTACAATGAGCAGTTCTTC	CSVESGSSYNEQFF
NA	TRBV5-1	12	TRBJ2-1	NA	TGCGCCAGCGTAGGGTCGGCCAATGAGCAGTTCTTC	CASVGSANEQFF
NA	TRBV9	15	TRBJ1-3	NA	TGTGCCAGCAGCCCCCATCTGGGTATGGGAAACACCATATATTTT	CASSPHLGMGNTIYF
many	TRBV30	14	TRBJ2-2	NA	TGTGCCTGGAGTGTAAACAATTATGCCGGGGAGCTGTTTTTT	CAWSVNNYAGELFF
few	TRBV11-3	18	TRBJ1-6	NA	TGTGCCAGCAGCTTAGATCGATGGCCTGAGAAGAATAATTCACCCCTCCACTTT	CASSLDRWPEKNNSPLHF
many	TRBV12-3/TRBV12-4	15	TRBJ2-6	NA	TGTGCCAGCAGCCTCGGGGCACCCGGGGCCAACGTCCTGACTTTC	CASSLGAPGANVLTF
many	TRBV30	14	TRBJ1-5	TRBD1	TGTGCCTGGAGTGTAGGACAGGGGAGACAGCCCCAGCATTTT	CAWSVGQGRQPQHF
many	TRBV7-9	14	TRBJ1-5	TRBD1	TGTGCCAGCAGCCGACAGGGTGGGGGGTGGCCCCAGCATTTT	CASSRQGGGWPQHF
many	TRBV7-3	13	TRBJ2-7	NA	TGTGCCAGCAGCTTTGGGCCGCGGGGCGAGCAGTACTTC	CASSFGPRGEQYF
NA	TRBV20-1	13	TRBJ1-3	NA	TGCAGTGCTAGAGGGCAGAACGAAAACACCATATATTTT	CSARGQNENTIYF
many	TRBV20-1	16	TRBJ2-7	NA	TGCAGTGCTAGAGATATTGAGGGGATACACTCCTACGAGCAGTACTTC	CSARDIEGIHSYEQYF
NA	TRBV20-1	13	TRBJ2-1	NA	TGCAGTGCTAGCGGTCACTTGACTGATGAGCAGTTCTTC	CSASGHLTDEQFF
NA	TRBV4-1	16	TRBJ2-1	TRBD1	TGCGCCAGCAGCTCTCGCCGGGACAGGGGAGACAATGAGCAGTTCTTC	CASSSRRDRGDNEQFF
many	TRBV6-6	15	TRBJ1-2	NA	TGTGCCAGCAGTTACGAGGTCGGCGATAGAGGTGGCTACACCTTC	CASSYEVGDRGGYTF
many	TRBV5-1	14	TRBJ1-3	TRBD1	TGCGCCAGCAGCCGGACAGGGGTCGGAAACACCATATATTTT	CASSRTGVGNTIYF
many	TRBV6-1	13	TRBJ1-2	NA	TGTGCCAGCAGGCCGGGCGGCGTATATGGCTACACCTTC	CASRPGGVYGYTF
NA	TRBV4-1	16	TRBJ2-7	TRBD1	TGCGCCAGCAGCCCCAACCCCGGGACAGGAAGTTACGAGCAGTACTTC	CASSPNPGTGSYEQYF
NA	TRBV12-3/TRBV12-4	14	TRBJ2-1	NA	TGTGCCAGCAGCCGACTAAGCGGAGGCAATGAGCAGTTCTTC	CASSRLSGGNEQFF
many	TRBV3-1	16	TRBJ2-2	NA	TGTGCCAGCAGCCAAGAGCGACGGCCGAACACCGGGGAGCTGTTTTTT	CASSQERRPNTGELFF
many	TRBV6-2/TRBV6-3	16	TRBJ1-1	TRBD1	TGTGCCAGCAGTCACCTGCCCGGGACAGGTCTAGGTGAAGCTTTCTTT	CASSHLPGTGLGEAFF
many	TRBV3-1	15	TRBJ2-3	NA	TGTGCCAGCAGCCCGACTAGAACTAGCACAGATACGCAGTATTTT	CASSPTRTSTDTQYF
many	TRBV10-2	16	TRBJ2-1	NA	TGCGCCAGCAGTGAGCCCCACGCGACGGGGGACGATGAGCAGTTCTTC	CASSEPHATGDDEQFF
many	TRBV7-9	15	TRBJ1-2	TRBD1	TGTGCCAGCAGCCGGGCAGGGCAGGGGGCCGATGGCTACACCTTC	CASSRAGQGADGYTF
many	TRBV18	15	TRBJ1-4	NA	TGTGCCAGCTCACTCTCCGGGACGGCTAATGAAAAACTGTTTTTT	CASSLSGTANEKLFF
many	TRBV10-3	14	TRBJ1-2	NA	TGTGCCATCAGTGAGTCGGGAGGGCCCTATGGCTACACCTTC	CAISESGGPYGYTF
many	TRBV7-9	15	TRBJ2-1	TRBD2	TGTGCCAGCAGCCCCCCTGGGGGGAGGGCCTCTGAGCAGTTCTTC	CASSPPGGRASEQFF
NA	TRBV19	16	TRBJ2-2	TRBD2	TGTGCCAGTAGTATAAGACTAGCGGATAACACCGGGGAGCTGTTTTTT	CASSIRLADNTGELFF
many	TRBV6-5	14	TRBJ2-7	NA	TGTGCCAGCAGTTACTCGATAGGCCACTACGAGCAGTACTTC	CASSYSIGHYEQYF
NA	TRBV7-2	14	TRBJ2-1	TRBD2	TGTGCCAGCAGCTTAATGGGACTAACAAATGAGCAGTTCTTC	CASSLMGLTNEQFF
NA	TRBV10-3	14	TRBJ2-3	TRBD2	TGTGCCATCAGTAGCGGGAGGGGGCCAGATACGCAGTATTTT	CAISSGRGPDTQYF
many	TRBV5-1	15	TRBJ2-1	NA	TGCGCCAGCAGCTTGGAGGGGCGGCAAGGCAATGAGCAGTTCTTC	CASSLEGRQGNEQFF
few	TRBV7-9	14	TRBJ2-1	NA	TGTGCCAGCAGCTTAGAACTGCGGGTCAATGAGCAGTTCTTC	CASSLELRVNEQFF
NA	TRBV12-3/TRBV12-4	15	TRBJ1-1	NA	TGTGCCAGCAGCCAATATTCCGGGATGAACACTGAAGCTTTCTTT	CASSQYSGMNTEAFF
many	TRBV6-1	14	TRBJ1-1	NA	TGTGCCAGCATCTTGGGCAACTGGAACACTGAAGCTTTCTTT	CASILGNWNTEAFF
many	TRBV3-1	16	TRBJ2-5	TRBD2	TGTGCCAGCAGCCTCCATCTAGCGGGGGGGCAAGAGACCCAGTACTTC	CASSLHLAGGQETQYF
NA	TRBV4-1	17	TRBJ2-5	TRBD2	TGCGCCAGCAGCCAAAAAGGACTAGCGGGAGATGGAGAGACCCAGTACTTC	CASSQKGLAGDGETQYF
NA	TRBV6-5	15	TRBJ1-5	NA	TGTGCCAGCAGTTACTCGTTGGGCATTAATCAGCCCCAGCATTTT	CASSYSLGINQPQHF
many	TRBV5-1	15	TRBJ2-1	TRBD2	TGCGCCAGCAGCTTGACTAGCGGGAACCACAATGAGCAGTTCTTC	CASSLTSGNHNEQFF
many	TRBV13	15	TRBJ2-5	NA	TGTGCCAGCAGCCCGACAGCAGGGGTAGGGGAGACCCAGTACTTC	CASSPTAGVGETQYF